This T cell receptor beta chain was recorded in a study of blood T cell repertoires in COVID-19 (dated by TCRdb to about 2020). With regard to the full study: Collaborator samples came from the United States, Italy and Spain and covered acute and convalescent phases of COVID-19. The material from the prospective study consisted of cDNA or gDNA derived from T cells, B-cell-depleted T cells, or PBMCs. Deeply sampled blood TCRbeta repertoires from subjects exposed to, actively infected with, or recovered from COVID-19 were included in the dataset. A freely available public database, intended as a resource for researchers studying the immune response to SARS-CoV-2, is where the repertoires were released. The samples were drawn from the first 160 participants of the ongoing ImmuneRACE study and from 1,254 subjects provided by 6 global collaborators. A de-identified subject ID, COVID-19 status, age in years and sex were almost always included in the sample metadata. Where HLA class I and class II types were available, the types were taken from metadata supplied by the sample provider, not from assay-based typing.

The CDR3 starts with the cysteine, ends with the phenylalanine, and has 15 residues. Only the CDR3 portion is preserved as DNA: 45 bases, with reading frame beginning at the first base. The junction shows trimming of 4 bases on V and 2 bases on J, and the gene matches do not reach 7 bases of it. The germline V gene yields LGHNA for CDR1 and YSLEER for CDR2. TCRbeta CDR3 regions were amplified from genomic DNA using the immunoSEQ Assay, a bias-controlled multiplex PCR. On the authors' methods: Nucleated cell counts per sample were estimated from amplification of reference gene primers within the assay. Sequence reads were collapsed and filtered to measure the absolute abundance of every unique TCRbeta CDR3 rearrangement. For each sample, productive Simpson clonality was calculated by taking the square root of Simpson's diversity index across productive rearrangements. The immuneACCESS repertoire file appears here via TCRdb, limited to in-frame rearrangements. These files lack a portion of the clones; in checked studies, under half of the deficit traces to unresolved V genes, and the cause of the others is not known. The V and J calls and clone size come from that table; D and trimming were worked out from the DNA. The sample profile shows roughly 250,000 clones; approximately 84% of them were found once. The ten largest clones add up to over 0.95% of the sample.

Regarding this clone: Its cognate antigen has yet to be identified. No much larger clone is present one base from it, and per-base qualities are unavailable.

General study outcomes and caveats: The quantity of clinical and demographic metadata differed by source and by participant and was supplied without curation.

Each collaborating institution followed its own protocols to collect whole blood in K2EDTA tubes. For TCRbeta analysis, collaborators shipped samples in one of three forms: frozen whole blood, isolated PBMCs, or DNA extracted from either of those sample types. Sequencing input: peripheral blood. The chain joins TRBV4-3 to TRBJ2-7; 8 nucleotides in the junction match TRBD1. This sequence originates from a man aged 35-49 years with acute or convalescent COVID-19. The nucleotide sequence is given as TGCGCCAGCAGCCGCCAACAGGGGGGTACCTACGAGCAGTACTTC. Its translation reads: CASSRQQGGTYEQYF.